This T cell receptor (beta chain) was sequenced in a study of blood T cell repertoires in COVID-19. Study-level background: From T cells, B-cell-depleted T cells, or PBMCs came the material, which was cDNA or gDNA.

The ends lost 8 bases at V and 4 bases at J; junction bases unmatched: 10. Germline CDR1 and CDR2: LNHDA and SQIVND (reference sequence). The CDR3 sequence is 15 residues long. Repertoires were generated with immunoSEQ multiplex PCR, while TCRdb's copy carries only in-frame clones and drops some. This sample has 100,000 or so clones; 86% occur once, and the top ten carry 10% to 15%. The receptor's source is a woman in her sixties in a cohort sampled during active or convalescent COVID-19. The chain couples TRBV19 to TRBJ2-5, with 10 bases lining up with TRBD2. The sequencing input was peripheral blood. CDR3 bases: TGTGCCAGTGCCGGACTAGCGGCGCCTCGAGAGACCCAGTACTTC. It codes for CASAGLAAPRETQYF.